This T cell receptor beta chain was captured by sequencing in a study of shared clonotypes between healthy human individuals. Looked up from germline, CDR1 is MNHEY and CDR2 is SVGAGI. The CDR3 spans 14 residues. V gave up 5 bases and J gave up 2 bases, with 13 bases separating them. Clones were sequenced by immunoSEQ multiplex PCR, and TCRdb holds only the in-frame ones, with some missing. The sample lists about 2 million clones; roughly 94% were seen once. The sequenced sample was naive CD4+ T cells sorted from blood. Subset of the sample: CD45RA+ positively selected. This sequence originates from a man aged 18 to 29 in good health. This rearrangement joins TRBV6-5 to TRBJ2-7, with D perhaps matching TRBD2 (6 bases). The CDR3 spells CASSISSVPYEQYF. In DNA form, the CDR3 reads TGTGCCAGCAGTATATCTAGCGTACCCTACGAGCAGTACTTC.